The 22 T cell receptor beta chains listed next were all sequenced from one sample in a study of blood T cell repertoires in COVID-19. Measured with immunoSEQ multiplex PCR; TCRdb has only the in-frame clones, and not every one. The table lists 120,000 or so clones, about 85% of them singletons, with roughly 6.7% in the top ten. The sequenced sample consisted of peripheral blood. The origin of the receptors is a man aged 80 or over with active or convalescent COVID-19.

The CDR3 DNA sequence: TGCGCCAGCAGTCAACCACGGGGGGGGGCGAATGAGCAGTTCTTC. This translates into CASSQPRGGANEQFF. V usage is TRBV23-1 and J usage is TRBJ2-1, with 8 bases matching TRBD2. TRBV23-1 is an open reading frame, and its role is uncertain. Unmatched junction bases numbered 7, after V lost 2 bases and J lost 7 bases. This CDR3 contains 15 residues.

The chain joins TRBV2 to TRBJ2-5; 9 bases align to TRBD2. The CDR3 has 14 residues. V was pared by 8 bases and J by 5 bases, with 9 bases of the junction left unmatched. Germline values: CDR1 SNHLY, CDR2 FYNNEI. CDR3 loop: CASAGAGGPETQYF. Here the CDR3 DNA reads TGTGCCAGCGCGGGGGCGGGAGGGCCCGAGACCCAGTACTTC.

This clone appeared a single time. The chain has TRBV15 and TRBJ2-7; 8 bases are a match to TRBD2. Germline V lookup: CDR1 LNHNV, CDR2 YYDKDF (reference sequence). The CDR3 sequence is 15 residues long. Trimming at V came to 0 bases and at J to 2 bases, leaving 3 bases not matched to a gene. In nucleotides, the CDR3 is TGTGCCACCAGCAGAGATCGGCGGGGGGCCTACGAGCAGTACTTC. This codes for CATSRDRRGAYEQYF. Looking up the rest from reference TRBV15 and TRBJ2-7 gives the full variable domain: DAMVIQNPRYQVTQFGKPVTLSCSQTLNHNVMYWYQQKSSQAPKLLFHYYDKDFNNEADTPDNFQSRRPNTSFCFLDIRSPGLGDTAMYLCATSRDRRGAYEQYFGPGTRLTVT.

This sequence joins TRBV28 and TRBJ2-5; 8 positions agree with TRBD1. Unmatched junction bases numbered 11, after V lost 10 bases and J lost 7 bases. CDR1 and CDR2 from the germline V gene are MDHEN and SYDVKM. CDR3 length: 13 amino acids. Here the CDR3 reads CANSRGQGGTQYF. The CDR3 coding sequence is TGTGCCAACTCCCGCGGACAGGGAGGGACCCAGTACTTC.

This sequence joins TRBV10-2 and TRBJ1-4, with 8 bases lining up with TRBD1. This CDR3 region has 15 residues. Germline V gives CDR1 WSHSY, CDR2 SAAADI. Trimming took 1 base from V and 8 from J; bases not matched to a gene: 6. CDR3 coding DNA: TGCGCCAGCAGTGAGTTTCGTGGACAGGGCGAAAAACTGTTTTTT. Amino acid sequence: CASSEFRGQGEKLFF.

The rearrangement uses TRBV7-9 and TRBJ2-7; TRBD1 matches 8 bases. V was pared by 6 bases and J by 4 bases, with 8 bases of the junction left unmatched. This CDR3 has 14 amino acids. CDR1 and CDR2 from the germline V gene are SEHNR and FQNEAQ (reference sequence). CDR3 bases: TGTGCCAGCAGACTGACAGGGGACGGTTACGAGCAGTACTTC. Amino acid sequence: CASRLTGDGYEQYF.

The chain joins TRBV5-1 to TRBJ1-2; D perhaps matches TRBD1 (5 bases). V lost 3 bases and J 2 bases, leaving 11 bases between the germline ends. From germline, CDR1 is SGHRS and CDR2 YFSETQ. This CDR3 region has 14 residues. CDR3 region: CASSSTARNYGYTF. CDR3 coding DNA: TGCGCCAGCAGCTCGACAGCTCGGAACTATGGCTACACCTTC.

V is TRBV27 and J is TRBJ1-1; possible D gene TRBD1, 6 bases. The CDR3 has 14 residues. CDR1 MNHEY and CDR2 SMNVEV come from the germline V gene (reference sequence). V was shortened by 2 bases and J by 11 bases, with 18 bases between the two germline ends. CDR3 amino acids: CASSLREGGGSAFF. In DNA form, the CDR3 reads TGTGCCAGCAGTTTAAGGGAGGGAGGGGGTTCGGCTTTCTTT.

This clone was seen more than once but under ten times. CDR3 DNA sequence: TGTGCCATCAGTGGGGGGATGAGTAGCGGGATTGACGGGGAGCAGTTCTTC. Translating it yields CAISGGMSSGIDGEQFF. The V and J genes are TRBV10-3 and TRBJ2-1, with TRBD2 identical over 8 bases. V shed 4 bases and J 10 bases; nucleotides not matched to a gene: 18. CDR1 is ENHRY and CDR2 is SYGVKD in the germline V gene. CDR3 size: 17 residues.

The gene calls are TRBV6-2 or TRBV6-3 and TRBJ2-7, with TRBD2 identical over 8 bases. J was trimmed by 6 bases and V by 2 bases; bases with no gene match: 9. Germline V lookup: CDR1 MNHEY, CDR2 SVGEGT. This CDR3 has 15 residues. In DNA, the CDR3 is TGTGCCAGCAGTTACGTGACGGGAGGGCCCCTCGAGCAGTACTTC. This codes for CASSYVTGGPLEQYF.

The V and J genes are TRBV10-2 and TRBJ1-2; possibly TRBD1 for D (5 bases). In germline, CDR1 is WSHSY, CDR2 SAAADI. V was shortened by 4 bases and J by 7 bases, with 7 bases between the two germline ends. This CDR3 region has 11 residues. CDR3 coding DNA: TGCGCCAGCAGTGGCGACAGTGGCTACACCTTC. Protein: CASSGDSGYTF.

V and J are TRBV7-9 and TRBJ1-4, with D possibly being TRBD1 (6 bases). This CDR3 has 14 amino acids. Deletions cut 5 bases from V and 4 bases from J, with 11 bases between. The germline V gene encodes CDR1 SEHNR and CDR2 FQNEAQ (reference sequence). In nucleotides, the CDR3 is TGTGCCAGCAGCCACAGGGACAATAATGAAAAACTGTTTTTT. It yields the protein CASSHRDNNEKLFF. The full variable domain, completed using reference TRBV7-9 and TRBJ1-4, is DTGVSQNPRHKITKRGQNVTFRCDPISEHNRLYWYRQTLGQGPEFLTYFQNEAQLEKSRLLSDRFSAERPKGSFSTLEIQRTEQGDSAMYLCASSHRDNNEKLFFGSGTQLSVL.

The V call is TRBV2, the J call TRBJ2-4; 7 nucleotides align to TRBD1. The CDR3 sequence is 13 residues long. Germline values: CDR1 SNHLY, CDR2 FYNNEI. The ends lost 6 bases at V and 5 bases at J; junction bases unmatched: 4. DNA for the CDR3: TGTGCCAGCAGGACAGGGTATCAAAACATTCAGTACTTC. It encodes CASRTGYQNIQYF.

The CDR3 loop is CASSLRSSSEQFF. CDR3 nucleotides: TGTGCCAGCAGCTTGAGGTCTAGCAGTGAGCAGTTCTTC. The J gene is TRBJ2-1, the V gene TRBV5-6, with a tentative D call TRBD2 (5 bases). Trimming pared 1 base from V and 9 bases from J, leaving 11 bases between. This CDR3 comprises 13 residues. CDR1 is SGHDT, CDR2 YYEEEE, per germline. Full variable domain (missing parts from reference TRBV5-6 and TRBJ2-1): DAGVTQSPTHLIKTRGQQVTLRCSPKSGHDTVSWYQQALGQGPQFIFQYYEEEERQRGNFPDRFSGHQFPNYSSELNVNALLLGDSALYLCASSLRSSSEQFFGPGTRLTVL.

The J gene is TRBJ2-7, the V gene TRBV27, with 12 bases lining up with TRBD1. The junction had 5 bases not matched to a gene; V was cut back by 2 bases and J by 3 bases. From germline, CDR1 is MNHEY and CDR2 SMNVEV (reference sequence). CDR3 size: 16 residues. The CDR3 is CASSLRGQGAHYEQYF. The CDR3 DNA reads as TGTGCCAGCAGTTTACGGGGACAGGGGGCTCACTACGAGCAGTACTTC.

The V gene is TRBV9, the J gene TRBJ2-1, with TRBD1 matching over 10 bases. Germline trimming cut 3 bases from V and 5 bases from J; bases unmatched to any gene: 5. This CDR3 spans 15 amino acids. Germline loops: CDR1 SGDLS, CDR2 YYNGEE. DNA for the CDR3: TGTGCCAGCAGCGCGGGACAGGGGTCTCACAATGAGCAGTTCTTC. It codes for CASSAGQGSHNEQFF.

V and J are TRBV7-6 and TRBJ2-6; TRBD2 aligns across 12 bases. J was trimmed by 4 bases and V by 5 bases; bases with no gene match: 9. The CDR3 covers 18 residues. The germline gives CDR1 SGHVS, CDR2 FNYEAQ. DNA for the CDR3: TGTGCCAGCAGCCGTACTAGCGGGAGGAACCTCGGGGCCAACGTCCTGACTTTC. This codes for CASSRTSGRNLGANVLTF.

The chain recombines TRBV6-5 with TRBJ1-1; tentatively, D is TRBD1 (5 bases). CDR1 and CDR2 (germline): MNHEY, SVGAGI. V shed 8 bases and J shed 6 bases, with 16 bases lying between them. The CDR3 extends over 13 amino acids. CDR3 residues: CASGGTGVAEAFF. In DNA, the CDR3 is TGTGCCAGCGGAGGGACGGGGGTAGCTGAAGCTTTCTTT.

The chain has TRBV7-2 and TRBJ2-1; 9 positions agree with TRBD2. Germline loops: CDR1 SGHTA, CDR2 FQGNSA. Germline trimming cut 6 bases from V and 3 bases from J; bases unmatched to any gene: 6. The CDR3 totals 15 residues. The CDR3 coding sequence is TGTGCCAGCAGGGGGCAAGCGGGGGGCTACAATGAGCAGTTCTTC. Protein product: CASRGQAGGYNEQFF.

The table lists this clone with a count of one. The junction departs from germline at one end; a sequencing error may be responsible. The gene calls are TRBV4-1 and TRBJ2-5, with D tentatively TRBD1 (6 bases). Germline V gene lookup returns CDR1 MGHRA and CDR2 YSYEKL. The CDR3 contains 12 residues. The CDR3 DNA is TGCGCCAGCAGCCAACCTGGGGCAGGGGTTGACTTC. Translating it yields CASSQPGAGVDF.

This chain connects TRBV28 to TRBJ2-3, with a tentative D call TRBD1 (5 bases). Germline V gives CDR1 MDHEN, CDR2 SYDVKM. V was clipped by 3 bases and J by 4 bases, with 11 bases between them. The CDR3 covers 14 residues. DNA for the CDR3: TGTGCCAGCAGTTTGAGCAGGGTGTCAGATACGCAGTATTTT. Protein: CASSLSRVSDTQYF. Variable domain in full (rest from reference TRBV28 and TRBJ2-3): DVKVTQSSRYLVKRTGEKVFLECVQDMDHENMFWYRQDPGLGLRLIYFSYDVKMKEKGDIPEGYSVSREKKERFSLILESASTNQTSMYLCASSLSRVSDTQYFGPGTRLTVL.

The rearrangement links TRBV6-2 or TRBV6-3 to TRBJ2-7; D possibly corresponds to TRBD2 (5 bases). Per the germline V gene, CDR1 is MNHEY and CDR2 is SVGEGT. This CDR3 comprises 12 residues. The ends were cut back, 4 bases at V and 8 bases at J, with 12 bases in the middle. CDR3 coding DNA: TGTGCCAGCAGTTCCCCGACCGGGAAGCAGTACTTC. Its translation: CASSSPTGKQYF.